This T cell receptor (beta chain) was recorded in a study of cytomegalovirus exposure and HLA in healthy donors (TCRdb year 2017). Study-level background: According to a later analysis, one platform produced both the 110 or so validation repertoires and the roughly 640 repertoires of the first cohort. The study aimed to test whether cataloging public T cell receptors could reveal signatures of past pathogen exposure. A separate validation cohort of over 95 different subjects was used in addition to the roughly 720-subject first cohort. High-throughput TCR immunosequencing, statistical association of individual TCRs with disease status, and machine learning were combined to predict cytomegalovirus infection status. What the work shows at the level of the full study, not this receptor alone: The authors suggested that the approach could potentially be extended to other disease states and immunological phenotypes. All 110 or so repertoires were used to score co-occurrence in the validation cohort in a later analysis, because that analysis had no HLA typing for the cohort. The study listed 164 TCR beta chains as associated with cytomegalovirus. In vitro tests confirmed that three of the cytomegalovirus-associated TCR beta chains recognize cytomegalovirus antigens. Of the cluster scores, roughly 95% were above 0 in a later analysis, which found that TCRs clustered in the first cohort also tended to co-occur in the roughly 130 validation repertoires. Most TCR sequences were seen in very few donors, while some public TCRs were found in many individuals. The classifier was reported to diagnose cytomegalovirus status with high specificity and sensitivity in both the original and validation cohorts.

A word on this clone: The antigen this receptor binds is unknown. Base qualities are missing; no much larger clone stands one base away.

The donors belonged to the validation cohort of 90 to 150 subjects, which was separate from the roughly 700-subject first cohort. The CDR3 contains 16 residues, cysteine and phenylalanine counted. Kept here is only the CDR3 DNA, which spans 48 bases and is read in frame from base 1. CDR1 SGHTA and CDR2 FQGNSA were looked up in the germline V gene. V ends up 5 bases short and J 6 bases short, with an unmatched junction base count of 13. Library generation was performed with the immunoSEQ multiplex PCR assay. The authors' analysis ran thus. A statistical classification framework was built for diagnosing cytomegalovirus status from the catalog of TCR beta chain sequences. TCRdb provides this immuneACCESS table in a form limited to in-frame rearrangements. Some clones are lacking; in checked studies, under half of them reflect an unresolved V gene, and why the rest are absent is not known. V, J and clone size are taken as reported in that table, and D and trimming were inferred from the DNA itself. The table for this sample lists 100,000 to 150,000 clones; about 90% of them were counted only once. The top ten hold over 3% of the sample.

The TCR comes from a man aged 25 to 40 in good health and CMV-seronegative. The sequenced material came from PBMCs. Recombination linked TRBV7-2 to TRBJ2-3; a stretch of 8 junction bases matches TRBD2. The nucleotide sequence is TGTGCCAGCAGCCTAAGCGGGGGTACCTCGTCCGATACGCAGTATTTT. Translated, this gives CASSLSGGTSSDTQYF.